This T cell receptor beta chain comes out of a study of cytomegalovirus exposure and HLA in healthy donors. Points from the study as a whole: In a later analysis, at a false discovery rate of 0.05, approximately 16,000 TCR beta sequences were associated with HLA alleles. Most subjects had HLA-A and HLA-B alleles reportedly predicted accurately by TCR beta sequences. TCR beta V- and J-gene trimming, according to a later analysis, was linked to a missense DCLRE1C variant. Despite most TCR sequences being rare, some public TCRs occurred in many donors.

The PCR ran on 60 Vbeta and 13 Jbeta primers. The data were produced by immunoSEQ multiplex PCR, yet TCRdb's version contains in-frame clones alone and is incomplete. The sample includes about 200,000 clones. A word on this clone: The antigen remains unidentified.

V was clipped by 4 bases and J by 4 bases, with 17 bases between them. CDR1 and CDR2 (germline): GTSNPN, SVGIG (reference sequence). The CDR3 length is 14 residues. The clonotype originates from a woman aged 25 to 45 in good health and CMV-seropositive. V gene TRBV30 combines with J gene TRBJ2-7; maybe TRBD2 (7 bases). The sample was PBMCs. CDR3 nucleotide sequence: TGTGCCTGGATGTCGGGGGGCGAGGAGTACGAGCAGTACTTC. Translating it yields CAWMSGGEEYEQYF. The full variable domain, its missing parts supplied by reference TRBV30 and TRBJ2-7, is SQTIHQWPATLVQPVGSPLSLECTVEGTSNPNLYWYRQAAGRGLQLLFYSVGIGQISSEVPQNLSASRPQDRQFILSSKKLLLSDSGFYLCAWMSGGEEYEQYFGPGTRLTVT.